These 18 T cell receptor beta chains came from one sample sequenced in a study of blood T cell repertoires in COVID-19. The protocol was immunoSEQ multiplex PCR, while the TCRdb copy is restricted to in-frame clones and leaves out a portion. The sample lists 150,000 to 200,000 clones; around 90% were seen once. Specimen: peripheral blood. The receptors were gathered from a man aged 50 to 59 with acute or convalescent COVID-19.

The chain couples TRBV9 to TRBJ2-7; tentatively, D is TRBD2 (5 bases). In germline, CDR1 is SGDLS, CDR2 YYNGEE. The CDR3 has 12 amino acids. Trimming pared 3 bases from V and 4 bases from J, leaving 8 bases between. The CDR3 bases are TGTGCCAGCAGCGGACTATCTTACGAGCAGTACTTC. This sequence encodes CASSGLSYEQYF.

CDR3 nucleotides: TGTGCCAGCAGCTTAGGAAGTAGCTCCTACAATGAGCAGTTCTTC. Its translation: CASSLGSSSYNEQFF. This sequence joins TRBV13 and TRBJ2-1; D not resolved. The V gene lost 0 bases and the J gene lost 0 bases, with 6 bases spanning the gap. Germline V lookup: CDR1 PRHDT, CDR2 FYEKMQ (reference sequence). This CDR3 comprises 15 residues.

The chain carries TRBV7-2 and TRBJ2-3; the D gene is possibly TRBD2 (6 bases). Germline V gives CDR1 SGHTA, CDR2 FQGNSA. This CDR3 is built from 15 residues. Trimming pared 5 bases from V and 2 bases from J, leaving 14 bases between. This CDR3 reads CASSDTGRHTDTQYF. The DNA for the CDR3 is TGTGCCAGCAGCGATACTGGGAGGCACACAGATACGCAGTATTTT.

The chain uses TRBV5-1 and TRBJ2-7, with 7 bases that match TRBD2. CDR1 and CDR2 from the germline V gene are SGHRS and YFSETQ. This CDR3 comprises 16 residues. With V trimmed by 0 bases and J by 2 bases, 8 bases remained unmatched. CDR3 nucleotide sequence: TGCGCCAGCAGCTTGGGGGAGGGGACGGCTACCTACGAGCAGTACTTC. Encoded protein: CASSLGEGTATYEQYF. The entire variable domain, with the rest obtained from reference TRBV5-1 and TRBJ2-7, is as follows: KAGVTQTPRYLIKTRGQQVTLSCSPISGHRSVSWYQQTPGQGLQFLFEYFSETQRNKGNFPGRFSGRQFSNSRSEMNVSTLELGDSALYLCASSLGEGTATYEQYFGPGTRLTVT.

The chain couples TRBV7-2 to TRBJ2-5; TRBD2 aligns across 7 bases. The CDR3 has 14 residues. The V segment lost 2 bases and the J segment 5 bases; nucleotides outside the gene matches: 5. Germline CDR1 and CDR2: SGHTA and FQGNSA. The DNA for the CDR3 is TGTGCCAGCAGCTTAAGACTAGCTCGGGAGACCCAGTACTTC. This codes for CASSLRLARETQYF.

V gene TRBV9 combines with J gene TRBJ2-5; perhaps TRBD1 as D (6 bases). The CDR3 runs to 16 residues. The V end was cut by 1 base, the J end by 2 bases, with 15 bases between. Germline CDR1 SGDLS, CDR2 YYNGEE. The CDR3 region has the DNA TGTGCCAGCAGCGTACATTTCGGACAGCAACAAGAGACCCAGTACTTC. This sequence encodes CASSVHFGQQQETQYF.

This clone was observed once. The genes are TRBV28 and TRBJ1-3, with TRBD1 as a possible D gene (6 bases). The CDR3 extends over 13 amino acids. The germline V gene encodes CDR1 MDHEN and CDR2 SYDVKM. The V end lost 6 bases, the J end lost 2 bases, and 8 bases lay between the germline ends. The CDR3 DNA reads TGTGCCAGCAGAGGGGACACTGGAAACACCATATATTTT. This translates into CASRGDTGNTIYF.

V usage is TRBV4-1 and J usage is TRBJ1-6, with D possibly TRBD1 on 6 matching bases. Germline CDR1 reads MGHRA; CDR2 reads YSYEKL. The CDR3 totals 15 residues. The V gene lost 5 bases and the J gene lost 9 bases, with 17 bases spanning the gap. The CDR3 DNA sequence: TGCGCCAGCAGCGCGTACAGGGAGGGAGCTTCACCCCTCCACTTT. It translates to CASSAYREGASPLHF.

This clone was detected only once. The J gene is TRBJ2-1, the V gene TRBV3-1 (or the pseudogene TRBV3-2); TRBD2 aligns across 10 bases. CDR1 and CDR2 from the germline V gene are LGHDT and YNNKEL (reference sequence). The CDR3 extends over 16 amino acids. The ends lost 0 bases at V and 6 bases at J; junction bases unmatched: 5. The CDR3 nucleotides read TGTGCCAGCAGCCAAGACTGGGCTAGCGGGAGCAATGAGCAGTTCTTC. Encoded protein: CASSQDWASGSNEQFF.

V is TRBV5-4 and J is TRBJ1-2; D is ambiguous. The CDR3 consists of 16 residues. Germline assignment: CDR1 SGHNT and CDR2 YYREEE (reference sequence). V lost 3 bases, J lost 2 bases, and 17 bases lay in between. In DNA form, the CDR3 reads TGTGCCAGCAGCTCCCCGGGATCCAGGTTGAACTATGGCTACACCTTC. Protein: CASSSPGSRLNYGYTF.

The count of this clone is one. V and J are TRBV7-2 and TRBJ2-2, with 7 bases that match TRBD2. After removal of 1 base from V and 2 bases from J, the junction contained 4 bases not matched to a gene. The CDR3 is made up of 16 amino acids. CDR1 SGHTA and CDR2 FQGNSA come from the germline V gene. Here the CDR3 reads CASSLVAGVNTGELFF. In DNA, the CDR3 is TGTGCCAGCAGCTTAGTGGCGGGAGTAAACACCGGGGAGCTGTTTTTT.

This rearrangement joins TRBV3-1 (or the pseudogene TRBV3-2) to TRBJ2-5; TRBD1 is a possible D gene (6 bases). V dropped 4 bases and J dropped 5 bases, with 11 bases sitting between them. Germline V gives CDR1 LGHDT, CDR2 YNNKEL (reference sequence). CDR3 length equals 13 residues. CDR3 region: CASSLRDIETQYF. In DNA form, the CDR3 reads TGTGCCAGCAGCCTTCGGGACATTGAGACCCAGTACTTC.

This clone was detected only a few times. The DNA for the CDR3 is TGCGCCAGCAGCCAAGATTGGGGGGTAAACTATGGCTACACCTTC. Protein: CASSQDWGVNYGYTF. The V call is TRBV4-3, the J call TRBJ1-2, with D tentatively TRBD1 (5 bases). V shed 0 bases and J shed 2 bases, with 10 bases lying between them. The CDR3 length is 15 residues. Germline CDR1 is LGHNA and CDR2 is YSLEER.

This clone came up a few times. This chain connects TRBV6-6 to TRBJ1-1; perhaps TRBD1 as D (5 bases). V was clipped by 6 bases and J by 0 bases, with 8 bases between them. The CDR3 is 13 amino acids. CDR1 and CDR2 (germline): MNHNY, SVGAGI (reference sequence). CDR3 DNA sequence: TGTGCCAGCAGCCTGACAGTGAACACTGAAGCTTTCTTT. This translates into CASSLTVNTEAFF.

The chain carries TRBV18 and TRBJ1-6; D possibly corresponds to TRBD1 (6 bases). Between the trimmed V and J ends, which lost 3 bases and 8 bases, there was a span of 14 bases. The CDR3 length is 15 residues. CDR1 is KGHSH and CDR2 is LQKENI in the germline V gene. CDR3 residues: CASSPGAEKDSPLHF. Here the CDR3 DNA reads TGTGCCAGCTCACCGGGGGCGGAAAAGGATTCACCCCTCCACTTT.

This sequence joins TRBV3-1 (or the pseudogene TRBV3-2) and TRBJ2-1; no clear D. V was trimmed by 2 bases and J by 9 bases, leaving 11 bases between them. CDR1 is LGHDT and CDR2 is YNNKEL in the germline V gene (reference sequence). The CDR3 extends over 13 amino acids. Here the CDR3 DNA reads TGTGCCAGCAGCCAATCTACGCAGGTTGAGCAGTTCTTC. It is translated as CASSQSTQVEQFF.

This chain connects TRBV18 to TRBJ2-7, with 7 bases fitting TRBD1. The trim removed 5 bases at V and 2 bases at J, leaving 3 bases unmatched. This CDR3 is built from 13 residues. Germline CDR1 KGHSH, CDR2 LQKENI. CDR3 bases: TGTGCCAGCTCAAGAACAGGGGCCTACGAGCAGTACGTC. Its protein is CASSRTGAYEQYV.

The V gene is TRBV10-2, the J gene TRBJ1-3, with 8 bases aligning to TRBD1. This CDR3 spans 18 amino acids. Germline V gives CDR1 WSHSY, CDR2 SAAADI. The trim removed 6 bases at V and 4 bases at J, leaving 17 bases unmatched. CDR3 DNA sequence: TGCGCCAGCAGCTGGACGGGACAGGCTACCTCCCGAGGAAACACCATATATTTT. Encoded protein: CASSWTGQATSRGNTIYF.